Sequencing of this TCR beta chain was carried out in a study of T cells in Graves' hyperthyroidism and ophthalmopathy. This clonotype has more than one count but fewer than ten. Its antigen is not identified. Germline assignment: CDR1 MDHEN and CDR2 SYDVKM. Trimming shortened V by 5 bases and J by 6 bases, and 19 bases separated the two germline ends. This CDR3 region has 15 residues. Authors of the study amplified TCR beta CDR3 regions from RNA transcripts. During a first-round RT-PCR of the TCR CDR3, the HTBI primer set was used. TCRdb used MiXCR to reprocess the multiplex PCR reads, holding one entry per CDR3 protein. The sample lists hundreds of thousands of distinct CDR3 sequences, less than 25% occurring once. Findings of the study overall: Ophthalmopathy, as predicted by the model, came a median roughly 6.5 months after the prediction.

This clonotype originated in a young man with Graves' ophthalmopathy. The V and J genes are TRBV28 and TRBJ1-2, with a weak D call TRBD1 (5 bases). The specimen sequenced was blood. CDR3 bases: TGTGCCAGCAGTCCCCCATCTGGCAGGGTGCATGGCTACACCTTC. Translated, it gives CASSPPSGRVHGYTF.